The 15 T cell receptor beta chains reported below all come from one sample, sequenced in a study of CD8+ T cells in alopecia areata. Extracted RNA was reverse transcribed into cDNA, the sequencing template. The protocol was immunoSEQ multiplex PCR, while the TCRdb copy is restricted to in-frame clones and leaves out a portion. The sample records about 130,000 clones, around three fifths being singletons. This specimen was CD4+ T cells sorted from blood, taken at week 0. Receptors originate from a human donor with alopecia areata.

This clone came up a few times. This CDR3 reads CASSVSGRSTEAFF. The CDR3 nucleotides read TGCGCCAGCAGCGTATCAGGGAGGAGCACTGAAGCTTTCTTT. This sequence joins TRBV5-1 and TRBJ1-1, with D perhaps matching TRBD1 (5 bases). V was shortened by 4 bases and J by 4 bases, with 14 bases between the two germline ends. Germline-derived CDR1 and CDR2 are SGHRS and YFSETQ. The CDR3 sequence is 14 residues long.

This clone was counted a few times. The chain recombines TRBV2 with TRBJ2-5; 15 nucleotides align to TRBD2. Trimming at V came to 5 bases and at J to 1 base, leaving 5 bases not matched to a gene. The CDR3 is 17 amino acids. Germline loops: CDR1 SNHLY, CDR2 FYNNEI. Here the CDR3 DNA reads TGTGCCAGCAGTCGGACTAGCGGGGGGGCCGGCCAAGAGACCCAGTACTTC. It translates to CASSRTSGGAGQETQYF.

The gene calls are TRBV6-6 and TRBJ1-1; TRBD1 agrees at 10 bases. This CDR3 is 15 amino acids long. After removal of 4 bases from V and 0 bases from J, the junction contained 2 bases not matched to a gene. The germline V gene encodes CDR1 MNHNY and CDR2 SVGAGI (reference sequence). This CDR3 is CASSWGTGVNTEAFF. The DNA for the CDR3 is TGTGCCAGCAGTTGGGGGACAGGGGTGAACACTGAAGCTTTCTTT.

The genes are TRBV7-7 and TRBJ2-1; D possibly corresponds to TRBD1 (6 bases). V was trimmed by 4 bases and J by 5 bases, leaving 12 bases between them. The CDR3 sequence is 14 residues long. CDR1 is SSHAT, CDR2 FNYEAQ, per germline (reference sequence). Written as DNA, the CDR3 is TGTGCCAGCAGCTCCACCTCAGGGGACAATGAGCAGTTCTTC. It specifies CASSSTSGDNEQFF.

The chain recombines TRBV15 with TRBJ2-1; the D gene is possibly TRBD2 (5 bases). CDR3 length equals 12 residues. The germline CDR1 and CDR2 sequences are LNHNV and YYDKDF (reference sequence). V was shortened by 8 bases and J by 9 bases, with 14 bases between the two germline ends. CDR3 nucleotides: TGTGCCACCGGACTTAGATTCCGTGAGCAGTTCTTC. As protein: CATGLRFREQFF.

This clone was picked up a small number of times. The genes are TRBV14 and TRBJ2-1; a possible D gene is TRBD1 (6 bases). CDR1 is SGHDN and CDR2 is FVKESK in the germline V gene. Deletions cut 4 bases from V and 2 bases from J, with 12 bases between. The CDR3 has 15 amino acids. The CDR3 spells CASSPQGSPYNEQFF. The DNA of the CDR3 is TGTGCCAGCAGCCCCCAGGGGAGCCCCTACAATGAGCAGTTCTTC.

This clone came up a few times. The gene calls are TRBV7-2 and TRBJ1-2, with 7 bases aligning to TRBD1. CDR3 length: 15 residues. Trimming took 6 bases from V and 4 from J; bases not matched to a gene: 11. Germline lookup yields CDR1 SGHTA and CDR2 FQGNSA. CDR3 nucleotides: TGTGCCAGCAGTCACCTTACAGGGGCCCCCTATGGCTACACCTTC. Translated, it gives CASSHLTGAPYGYTF.

This clone was seen more than once but under ten times. This chain uses TRBV5-1 with TRBJ2-7; unclear D gene. Germline CDR1 is SGHRS and CDR2 is YFSETQ. There are 16 residues in the CDR3. The V end lost 0 bases, the J end lost 4 bases, and 17 bases lay between the germline ends. CDR3 nucleotide sequence: TGCGCCAGCAGCTTGGTTACCCCCCCCGGGCGGTACGAGCAGTACTTC. Amino acids: CASSLVTPPGRYEQYF.

This chain joins TRBV2 and TRBJ2-5, with D perhaps being TRBD1 or TRBD2 (5 bases each). CDR1 is SNHLY, CDR2 FYNNEI, per germline. The CDR3 totals 15 residues. V lost 2 bases and J lost 2, with 12 bases in between. CDR3 sequence reads: CASSEQGEGQETQYF. The CDR3 DNA sequence: TGTGCCAGCAGTGAACAGGGAGAGGGGCAAGAGACCCAGTACTTC.

The chain couples TRBV7-9 to TRBJ1-1; D uncertain. The CDR3 is 14 amino acids. Germline V CDR1 and CDR2: SEHNR, FQNEAQ (reference sequence). V was cut by 2 bases and J by 2 bases, with 9 bases left in between. The CDR3 is CASSLYGSNTEAFF. Here the CDR3 DNA reads TGTGCCAGCAGCTTATACGGGAGTAACACTGAAGCTTTCTTT.

This sequence joins TRBV7-9 and TRBJ2-7; TRBD2 might be the D (5 bases). The length of the CDR3 is 17 residues. The V gene's germline CDR1 is SEHNR and CDR2 FQNEAQ (reference sequence). V dropped 0 bases and J dropped 7 bases, with 22 bases sitting between them. The CDR3 DNA sequence: TGTGCCAGCAGCTTAGCCCCGCGAGGGCGACTTCAGAGGGAGCAGTACTTC. Protein sequence: CASSLAPRGRLQREQYF.

The chain combines TRBV11-2 with TRBJ2-3; D may be TRBD2 (5 bases). In germline, CDR1 is SGHAT, CDR2 FQNNGV. The V end lost 3 bases, the J end lost 9 bases, and 19 bases lay between the germline ends. The length of the CDR3 is 15 residues. CDR3: CASSFSEDLRDTQYF. The CDR3 bases are TGTGCCAGCAGCTTTTCGGAGGACCTTAGAGACACGCAGTATTTT.

The V gene is TRBV5-1, the J gene TRBJ2-5; D gene uncertain. The germline CDR1 and CDR2 sequences are SGHRS and YFSETQ. The CDR3 has 13 residues. Trimming removed 0 bases from V and 5 bases from J, with 8 bases in between. The CDR3 spells CASSLARSETQYF. CDR3 in DNA: TGCGCCAGCAGCTTGGCCCGGTCCGAGACCCAGTACTTC. Using reference TRBV5-1 and TRBJ2-5 for the parts outside the CDR3, the full variable domain is KAGVTQTPRYLIKTRGQQVTLSCSPISGHRSVSWYQQTPGQGLQFLFEYFSETQRNKGNFPGRFSGRQFSNSRSEMNVSTLELGDSALYLCASSLARSETQYFGPGTRLLVL.

V is TRBV5-6 and J is TRBJ2-6; D is unclear. CDR1 is SGHDT, CDR2 YYEEEE, per germline. CDR3 size: 15 residues. The germline V and J ends were trimmed by 0 bases and 4 bases, with 8 bases remaining between them. Here the CDR3 reads CASSLARAGANVLTF. CDR3 coding DNA: TGTGCCAGCAGCTTGGCCCGGGCAGGGGCCAACGTCCTGACTTTC.

This chain uses TRBV30 with TRBJ1-3; TRBD1 agrees at 7 bases. The CDR3 runs 14 residues. V was pared by 5 bases and J by 2 bases, with 6 bases of the junction left unmatched. Germline CDR1 GTSNPN, CDR2 SVGIG (reference sequence). In DNA, the CDR3 is TGTGCCTGGCGCAACAGGGGAGCTGGAAACACCATATATTTT. Translating gives CAWRNRGAGNTIYF.